A selection of T cell receptor beta chains follows, all from one sample in a study of T cell responses to AZD1222 COVID-19 vaccine. TCRdb's copy holds only in-frame clones and misses some; the assay was immunoSEQ multiplex PCR. The sample has 90,000 to 120,000 clones, approximately 89% seen once; the top ten hold 22%. Specimen: peripheral blood, collected on day 0 of AZD1222 vaccination. These TCRs come from an adult in good health. The CDR3 runs from the conserved cysteine through the conserved F or W. A D gene is named only where the DNA matches it firmly. Size is omitted from some rows. Given values are once, few, many or a class for expanded clones.

D: NA
J: TRBJ2-3
size: NA
length: 16
V: TRBV12-5
DNA: TGTGCTAGTGGTGCGGCCCGGGACCCTAAAGGAGTTACGCAGTATTTT
CDR3: CASGAARDPKGVTQYF

D: TRBD1
J: TRBJ2-6
size: NA
length: 17
V: TRBV4-2
DNA: TGTGCCAGCAAACCGGGACAGGGGCCCTCTGGGGCCAACGTCCTGACTTTC
CDR3: CASKPGQGPSGANVLTF

D: NA
J: TRBJ2-1
size: NA
length: 16
V: TRBV6-4
DNA: TGTGCCAGCAGTAACTCCGCGGACTCCCTGGTCAATGAGCAGTTCTTC
CDR3: CASSNSADSLVNEQFF

D: NA
J: TRBJ2-1
size: NA
length: 17
V: TRBV11-3
DNA: TGTGCCAGCAGCTTAGATCGGTCGGGGGGCCCGTGGAATGAGCAGTTCTTC
CDR3: CASSLDRSGGPWNEQFF

D: NA
J: TRBJ1-1
size: NA
length: 15
V: TRBV9
DNA: TGTGCCAGCAGCAACCTCCGGGGTGGGAACACTGAAGCTTTCTTT
CDR3: CASSNLRGGNTEAFF

D: TRBD2
J: TRBJ2-1
size: NA
length: 14
V: TRBV5-5
DNA: TGTGCCAGCAGTCGAGGGACTAGCGCCAATGAGCAGTTCTTC
CDR3: CASSRGTSANEQFF

D: NA
J: TRBJ2-1
size: once
length: 12
V: TRBV5-1
DNA: TGCGCCAGCAGTCGTGACGGGAATGAGCAGTTCTTC
CDR3: CASSRDGNEQFF

D: NA
J: TRBJ1-1
size: NA
length: 15
V: TRBV11-3
DNA: TGTGCCAGCAGCTTAGGTGGGGGTCAGAACACTGAAGCTTTCTTT
CDR3: CASSLGGGQNTEAFF

D: NA
J: TRBJ1-1
size: NA
length: 13
V: TRBV7-8
DNA: TGTGCCAGCAGCATAGGCTCGAACACTGAAGCTTTCTTT
CDR3: CASSIGSNTEAFF

D: TRBD2
J: TRBJ2-3
size: NA
length: 16
V: TRBV18
DNA: TGTGCCAGCTTGACTAGCGGGGGACCGAGCACAGATACGCAGTATTTT
CDR3: CASLTSGGPSTDTQYF

D: TRBD2
J: TRBJ2-1
size: NA
length: 16
V: TRBV7-8
DNA: TGTGCCAGCAGCTGGGCACTAGCGGGGTCCTACAATGAGCAGTTCTTC
CDR3: CASSWALAGSYNEQFF

D: TRBD1
J: TRBJ1-2
size: NA
length: 13
V: TRBV2
DNA: TGTGCCAGCAGAGGAGACAGGGATAGTGGCTACACCTTC
CDR3: CASRGDRDSGYTF